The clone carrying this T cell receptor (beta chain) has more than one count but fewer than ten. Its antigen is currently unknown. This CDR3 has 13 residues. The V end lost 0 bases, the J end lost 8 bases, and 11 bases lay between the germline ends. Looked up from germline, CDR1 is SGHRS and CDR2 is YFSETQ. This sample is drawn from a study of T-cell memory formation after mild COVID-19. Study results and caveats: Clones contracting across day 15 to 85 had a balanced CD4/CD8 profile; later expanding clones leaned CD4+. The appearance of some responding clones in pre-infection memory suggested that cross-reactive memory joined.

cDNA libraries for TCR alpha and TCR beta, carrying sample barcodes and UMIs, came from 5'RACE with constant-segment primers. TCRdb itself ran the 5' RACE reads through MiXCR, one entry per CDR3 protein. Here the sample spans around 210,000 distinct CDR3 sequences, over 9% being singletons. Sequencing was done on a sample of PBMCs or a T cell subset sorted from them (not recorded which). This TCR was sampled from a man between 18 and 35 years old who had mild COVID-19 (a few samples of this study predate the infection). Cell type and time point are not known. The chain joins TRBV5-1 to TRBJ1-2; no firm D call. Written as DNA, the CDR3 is TGCGCCAGCAGCTTGGGTGGTTCATCCGGCTACACCTTC. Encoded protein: CASSLGGSSGYTF.